This TCR beta chain originates from a study of Graves' ophthalmopathy and Graves' hyperthyroidism. Study in general: No treatment had been given when peripheral blood was collected at initial diagnosis. General study results and limits: Most thyroid clonotypes with frequency above 0.001 were detected in blood too.

It was on clinical symptoms, serum thyroxine, TRAb, thyroid ultrasound and orbital computed tomography that diagnosis relied. It was from more than 9 ml of fresh peripheral blood that the PBMCs came. To note about this clonotype: The antigen remains unidentified.

The CDR3 extends over 10 amino acids. Trimming took off 10 bases at V and 8 bases at J, with 11 bases between the two ends. RNA served as the template for amplifying TCR beta CDR3 regions. Amplification began with first-round RT-PCR using HTBI primers, then second-round multiplex PCR was performed. One entry per CDR3 protein results from TCRdb running MiXCR on the multiplex PCR reads. The sample includes approximately 160,000 distinct CDR3 sequences, approximately 40% of them seen just once. This clonotype was sampled from a young man with Graves' ophthalmopathy. Sample: peripheral blood. The rearrangement links TRBV12-3 or TRBV12-4 to TRBJ1-2, with unresolved D. The CDR3 DNA is TGTGCCACCCTTAAAGGGGGCTACACCTTC. Its protein product is CATLKGGYTF.